What follows are 7 T cell receptor beta chains derived from one specimen sequenced in a study of spatial heterogeneity in lung cancer. General observations from the study: Within tumors, counts of expanded alpha and beta TCRs tracked tumor mutation counts.

Time point specified: sample taken at primary tumor resection. Their antigen targets remain unknown. TCRdb processed the 5' RACE reads anew with MiXCR; each CDR3 protein has one entry. The sample holds thousands of distinct CDR3 sequences; over 8% are singletons and the top ten take approximately 4%. The sample consisted of lung tumor tissue, taken at surgery. The receptors were sampled from a male donor with early-stage non-small cell lung cancer.

In its sample, this clonotype ranks as medium-sized. The chain has TRBV6-2 or TRBV6-3 and TRBJ2-7; 14 nucleotides align to TRBD2. The J segment lost 6 bases and the V segment lost 7 bases, leaving 11 bases of the junction unmatched. Germline assignment: CDR1 MNHEY and CDR2 SVGEGT. The CDR3 sequence is 16 residues long. CDR3 nucleotide sequence: TGTGCCAGCAACGACCCATCCGGGACTAGCGGGAGCGAGCAGTACTTC. It encodes CASNDPSGTSGSEQYF.

This clonotype is labeled as medium-sized. The rearrangement uses TRBV4-1 and TRBJ2-7; TRBD2 agrees at 8 bases. J was trimmed by 5 bases and V by 4 bases; bases with no gene match: 19. Germline CDR1 reads MGHRA; CDR2 reads YSYEKL. This CDR3 is 18 amino acids long. CDR3 amino acids: CASSLYPLPGLEVHEQYF. The CDR3 DNA reads as TGCGCCAGCAGCCTCTACCCTCTTCCGGGACTAGAGGTCCACGAGCAGTACTTC.

This clonotype occurred many times. CDR3 sequence: CASGLAEETQYF. The CDR3 DNA sequence: TGTGCCAGCGGACTAGCGGAAGAGACCCAGTACTTC. The chain employs TRBV5-6 and TRBJ2-5; 10 nucleotides line up with TRBD2. Germline V lookup: CDR1 SGHDT, CDR2 YYEEEE. The V gene end was trimmed by 7 bases and the J gene end by 3 bases; junction bases not matched to a gene: 0. The CDR3 runs to 12 residues.

This chain links TRBV6-1 with TRBJ1-5; TRBD1 is a possible D gene (6 bases). CDR1 and CDR2 (germline): MNHNS, SASEGT. CDR3 length: 15 amino acids. Trimming took off 8 bases at V and 0 bases at J, with 14 bases between the two ends. The CDR3 DNA reads as TGTGCCAGCGTAGGGGGGCCTCTTAGCAATCAGCCCCAGCATTTT. It specifies CASVGGPLSNQPQHF.

This clonotype is medium-sized (0.01 to 0.1%) by share. This rearrangement joins TRBV6-2 or TRBV6-3 to TRBJ2-1; 9 bases line up with TRBD2. The germline V gene has CDR1 MNHEY and CDR2 SVGEGT. V gave up 6 bases and J gave up 0 bases; unmatched junction bases: 0. This CDR3 spans 14 amino acids. CDR3: CASRAGGSYNEQFF. CDR3 sequence (DNA): TGTGCCAGCAGAGCGGGAGGCTCCTACAATGAGCAGTTCTTC.

This clonotype was detected ten times or more. The chain uses TRBV29-1 and TRBJ2-7; D is uncertain. Germline-derived CDR1 and CDR2 are SQVTM and ANQGSEA. The V end lost 4 bases, the J end lost 2 bases, and 9 bases lay between the germline ends. The length of the CDR3 is 12 residues. In DNA form, the CDR3 reads TGCAGCGTTGGCCTAGTACCCTACGAGCAGTACTTC. It encodes CSVGLVPYEQYF.

This clonotype was seen ten or more times. The rearrangement links TRBV19 to TRBJ1-5; D remains ambiguous. CDR3 length: 16 residues. The V gene's germline CDR1 is LNHDA and CDR2 SQIVND (reference sequence). The ends were cut back, 3 bases at V and 0 bases at J, with 12 bases in the middle. CDR3 amino acids: CASSMYQSYSNQPQHF. In nucleotides, the CDR3 is TGTGCCAGTAGTATGTATCAAAGTTATAGCAATCAGCCCCAGCATTTT.